One and the same sample provided the 8 T cell receptor beta chains below, sequenced in a study of control samples from healthy donors and cancer patients. The protocol was immunoSEQ multiplex PCR, while the TCRdb copy is restricted to in-frame clones and leaves out a portion. The data contain about 180,000 clones, roughly 94% of them singletons. Sequenced: blood. Receptors were obtained from a woman in her late teens or twenties in good health.

CDR3 nucleotide sequence: TGTGCCAGCAGTGTCGACAGCCGCTCCTATAATTCACCCCTCCACTTT. This sequence encodes CASSVDSRSYNSPLHF. This chain uses TRBV6-1 with TRBJ1-6; TRBD1 might be the D (5 bases). Trimming took 4 bases from V and 0 from J, leaving 10 bases between them. Germline V CDR1 and CDR2: MNHNS, SASEGT. There are 16 residues in the CDR3.

This clone showed up just once. The rearrangement uses TRBV24-1 and TRBJ1-1, with D tentatively TRBD1 (6 bases). The CDR3 covers 14 residues. Trimming stripped 3 bases from V and 6 bases from J, with 13 bases between. CDR1 and CDR2 from the germline V gene are KGHDR and SFDVKD. The CDR3 sequence is CATSDTTGGPEAFF. The CDR3, as DNA: TGTGCCACCAGTGATACCACGGGGGGCCCTGAAGCTTTCTTT.

V and J are TRBV3-1 (or the pseudogene TRBV3-2) and TRBJ2-7; 13 nucleotides align to TRBD2. The CDR3 loop spans 19 amino acids. Germline V gives CDR1 LGHDT, CDR2 YNNKEL (reference sequence). After removal of 1 base from V and 2 bases from J, the junction contained 11 bases not matched to a gene. The CDR3 nucleotides read TGTGCCAGCAGCCAAGTAACTAGCGGGAGGGCCACGACAACCTACGAGCAGTACTTC. Protein product: CASSQVTSGRATTTYEQYF.

The rearrangement joins TRBV11-3 to TRBJ2-1; perhaps TRBD2 as D (6 bases). The CDR3 is 14 residues long. Germline CDR1 is SGHNT and CDR2 is YENEEA. V lost 3 bases, J lost 5 bases, and 11 bases lay in between. CDR3 coding DNA: TGTGCCAGCAGCTTTAGCGGAGGCGACAATGAGCAGTTCTTC. Translated, it gives CASSFSGGDNEQFF.

The V gene is TRBV2, the J gene TRBJ2-3, with D perhaps matching TRBD2 (6 bases). Trimming shortened V by 5 bases and J by 0 bases, and 12 bases separated the two germline ends. The CDR3 runs to 15 residues. Germline V CDR1 and CDR2: SNHLY, FYNNEI. For the CDR3, the DNA is TGTGCCAGCAGTCGTCAGCGGGTCAGCACAGATACGCAGTATTTT. It codes for CASSRQRVSTDTQYF. The full variable domain, rest sourced from reference TRBV2 and TRBJ2-3, is EPEVTQTPSHQVTQMGQEVILRCVPISNHLYFYWYRQILGQKVEFLVSFYNNEISEKSEIFDDQFSVERPDGSNFTLKIRSTKLEDSAMYFCASSRQRVSTDTQYFGPGTRLTVL.

The rearrangement links TRBV10-3 to TRBJ1-2; D unclear. Trimming took off 0 bases at V and 2 bases at J, with 4 bases between the two ends. The germline gives CDR1 ENHRY, CDR2 SYGVKD. This CDR3 has 13 amino acids. CDR3 in amino acids: CAISESRNYGYTF. The CDR3 nucleotides are TGTGCCATCAGTGAGTCGAGGAACTATGGCTACACCTTC.

V gene TRBV19 combines with J gene TRBJ2-3, with 10 positions matching TRBD2. The CDR3 is 17 residues long. In germline, CDR1 is LNHDA, CDR2 SQIVND (reference sequence). V lost 5 bases, J lost 0 bases, and 8 bases stayed unmatched. The DNA for the CDR3 is TGTGCCAGTAGTCCCCCGAGCGGGAGGGGGAGCACAGATACGCAGTATTTT. It codes for CASSPPSGRGSTDTQYF.

This chain connects TRBV13 to TRBJ1-2, with 12 bases that match TRBD1. The J segment lost 4 bases and the V segment lost 4 bases, leaving 7 bases of the junction unmatched. Germline V gene data show CDR1 as PRHDT and CDR2 as FYEKMQ (reference sequence). This CDR3 is 16 amino acids long. This CDR3 reads CASSSEVGQGAYGYTF. CDR3 bases: TGTGCCAGCAGCTCGGAAGTGGGACAGGGGGCCTATGGCTACACCTTC.